These 14 T cell receptor beta chains were sequenced from one sample in a study of immune evolution from preneoplasia to lung adenocarcinoma. Clones were read by immunoSEQ multiplex PCR, and TCRdb kept only the in-frame ones, dropping some. The sample has roughly 4,400 clones, 74% seen once. Sequencing was done on a sample of FFPE adjacent normal lung tissue. The origin of the receptors is a person aged 55-79 years with lung adenocarcinoma.

In its sample, this clone was seen a few times. The chain has TRBV15 and TRBJ1-4, with D hard to call. Trimming took 3 bases from V and 1 from J, leaving 15 bases between them. In germline, CDR1 is LNHNV, CDR2 YYDKDF (reference sequence). This CDR3 comprises 17 residues. CDR3 sequence: CATSRSDLVRTNEKLFF. DNA of the CDR3: TGTGCCACCAGCAGGTCGGACCTGGTCCGAACTAATGAAAAACTGTTTTTT.

The chain carries TRBV9 and TRBJ2-3, with TRBD2 identical over 7 bases. This CDR3 contains 16 residues. Germline CDR1 is SGDLS and CDR2 is YYNGEE. Trimming removed 1 base from V and 3 bases from J; junction bases left unmatched: 8. The CDR3: CASSVWEGKRTDTQYF. The CDR3 DNA follows: TGTGCCAGCAGCGTATGGGAGGGCAAAAGGACAGATACGCAGTATTTT.

The chain combines TRBV7-2 with TRBJ2-7, with 14 bases fitting TRBD2. The CDR3 consists of 14 residues. The V gene end was trimmed by 5 bases and the J gene end by 5 bases; junction bases not matched to a gene: 2. Germline values: CDR1 SGHTA, CDR2 FQGNSA. This CDR3 reads CASSQGLAGDEQYF. In nucleotides, the CDR3 is TGTGCCAGCAGCCAGGGACTAGCGGGAGACGAGCAGTACTTC.

This clone is labeled as large. The J gene is TRBJ1-2, the V gene TRBV30; D unclear. V lost 0 bases and J lost 2, with 7 bases in between. The CDR3 sequence is 13 residues long. The germline V gene encodes CDR1 GTSNPN and CDR2 SVGIG (reference sequence). CDR3 in amino acids: CAWSVAPNYGYTF. In DNA, the CDR3 is TGTGCCTGGAGTGTAGCCCCAAACTATGGCTACACCTTC.

V is TRBV27 and J is TRBJ2-3; D may correspond to TRBD1 or TRBD2 (5 bases each). Germline V gene data show CDR1 as MNHEY and CDR2 as SMNVEV (reference sequence). Trimming stripped 5 bases from V and 7 bases from J, with 13 bases between. CDR3 size: 13 residues. CDR3 amino acids: CASSGGRVNTQYF. In DNA form, the CDR3 reads TGTGCCAGCAGTGGGGGTCGGGTCAATACGCAGTATTTT.

This clone showed up just a few times. The V call is TRBV7-9, the J call TRBJ2-1; the match to TRBD1 covers 7 bases. The V gene end was trimmed by 5 bases and the J gene end by 8 bases; junction bases not matched to a gene: 9. Germline-derived CDR1 and CDR2 are SEHNR and FQNEAQ (reference sequence). This CDR3 region has 14 residues. DNA for the CDR3: TGTGCCAGCAGCCTAAATACAGGGGTCGATGAGCAGTTCTTC. Translation gives CASSLNTGVDEQFF.

The V call is TRBV7-2, the J call TRBJ1-4, with 7 positions matching TRBD1. The V gene's germline CDR1 is SGHTA and CDR2 FQGNSA. The CDR3 spans 19 residues. The J segment lost 0 bases and the V segment lost 1 base, leaving 11 bases of the junction unmatched. The CDR3 here is CASSLVVGTALATNEKLFF. In nucleotides, the CDR3 is TGTGCCAGCAGCTTAGTGGTAGGGACAGCACTTGCAACTAATGAAAAACTGTTTTTT.

V and J are TRBV29-1 and TRBJ1-4, with D perhaps TRBD1 (6 bases). Germline CDR1 SQVTM, CDR2 ANQGSEA. Trimming removed 6 bases from V and 5 bases from J, with 16 bases in between. The CDR3 spans 14 residues. CDR3 loop: CSVRAGAENEKLFF. For the CDR3, the DNA is TGCAGCGTAAGAGCAGGGGCGGAAAATGAAAAACTGTTTTTT.

The chain carries TRBV7-8 and TRBJ2-7, with a weak D call TRBD2 (6 bases). From germline, CDR1 is SGHVS and CDR2 FQNEAQ. The CDR3 sequence is 15 residues long. The V end lost 0 bases, the J end lost 2 bases, and 11 bases lay between the germline ends. For the CDR3, the DNA is TGTGCCAGCAGCTTAGCGCTAGCGCAAACCTACGAGCAGTACTTC. It yields the protein CASSLALAQTYEQYF.

J is TRBJ2-1 and V is TRBV9; D may be TRBD2 (6 bases). Trimming shortened V by 4 bases and J by 5 bases, and 10 bases separated the two germline ends. Germline V gives CDR1 SGDLS, CDR2 YYNGEE. CDR3 length equals 13 residues. Here the CDR3 reads CASSRSGDNEQFF. DNA of the CDR3: TGTGCCAGCAGCAGGTCGGGGGACAATGAGCAGTTCTTC. The full variable domain, its missing parts supplied by reference TRBV9 and TRBJ2-1, is DSGVTQTPKHLITATGQRVTLRCSPRSGDLSVYWYQQSLDQGLQFLIQYYNGEERAKGNILERFSAQQFPDLHSELNLSSLELGDSALYFCASSRSGDNEQFFGPGTRLTVL.

This sequence joins TRBV30 and TRBJ2-7; D is uncertain. Deletions cut 3 bases from V and 3 bases from J, with 9 bases between. The germline V gene has CDR1 GTSNPN and CDR2 SVGIG (reference sequence). This CDR3 is built from 12 residues. CDR3 loop: CAWSWADYEQYF. DNA of the CDR3: TGTGCCTGGAGCTGGGCAGACTACGAGCAGTACTTC. The full variable domain, its missing parts supplied by reference TRBV30 and TRBJ2-7, is SQTIHQWPATLVQPVGSPLSLECTVEGTSNPNLYWYRQAAGRGLQLLFYSVGIGQISSEVPQNLSASRPQDRQFILSSKKLLLSDSGFYLCAWSWADYEQYFGPGTRLTVT.

This chain connects TRBV7-9 to TRBJ2-3; 8 nucleotides agree with TRBD2. The CDR3 runs to 15 residues. Germline V gene lookup returns CDR1 SEHNR and CDR2 FQNEAQ (reference sequence). Trimming cost V 5 bases and J 7 bases; bases outside gene matches: 11. CDR3 loop: CASSPYESGSNTQYF. In nucleotides, the CDR3 is TGTGCCAGCAGCCCCTATGAGAGCGGGAGTAATACGCAGTATTTT.

This clone was observed once. CDR3 coding DNA: TGTGCCAGCAGCCAAGGACTAGCGGGAGGGCCCGGTACGCAGTATTTT. It specifies CASSQGLAGGPGTQYF. This chain connects TRBV14 to TRBJ2-3, with 14 bases identical to TRBD2. This CDR3 has 16 amino acids. Unmatched junction bases numbered 5, after V lost 1 base and J lost 8 bases. The germline V gene encodes CDR1 SGHDN and CDR2 FVKESK.

V usage is TRBV4-1 and J usage is TRBJ2-1; TRBD2 matches at 7 bases. CDR3 size: 15 residues. V lost 2 bases and J lost 2; bases outside the gene matches: 3. Germline values: CDR1 MGHRA, CDR2 YSYEKL. CDR3 DNA sequence: TGCGCCAGCAGCCAACCGGGACTACCCTACAATGAGCAGTTCTTC. Residues: CASSQPGLPYNEQFF.